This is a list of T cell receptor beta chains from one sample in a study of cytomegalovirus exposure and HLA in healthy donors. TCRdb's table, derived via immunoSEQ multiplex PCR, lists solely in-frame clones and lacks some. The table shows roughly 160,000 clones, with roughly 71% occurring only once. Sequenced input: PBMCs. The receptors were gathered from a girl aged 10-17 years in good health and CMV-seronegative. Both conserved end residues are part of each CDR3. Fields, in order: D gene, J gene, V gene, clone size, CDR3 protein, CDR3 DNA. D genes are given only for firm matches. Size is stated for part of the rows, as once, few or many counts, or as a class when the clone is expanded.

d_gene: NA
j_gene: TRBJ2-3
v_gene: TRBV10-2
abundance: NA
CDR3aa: CASGRGIQGEQYF
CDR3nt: TGCGCCAGCGGTCGGGGGATTCAGGGGGAGCAGTATTTT

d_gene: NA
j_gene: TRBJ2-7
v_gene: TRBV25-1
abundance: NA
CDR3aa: CASTRSSYEQYF
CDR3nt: TGTGCCAGCACGAGAAGCTCCTACGAGCAGTACTTC

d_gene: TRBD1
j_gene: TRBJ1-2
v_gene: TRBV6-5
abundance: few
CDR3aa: CASKGTGSLHYGYTF
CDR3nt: TGTGCCAGTAAGGGGACAGGGTCTTTGCACTATGGCTACACCTTC

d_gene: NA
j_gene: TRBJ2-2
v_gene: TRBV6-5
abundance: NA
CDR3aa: CASSYSRDTGELFF
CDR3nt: TGTGCCAGCAGTTACTCTCGGGACACCGGGGAGCTGTTTTTT

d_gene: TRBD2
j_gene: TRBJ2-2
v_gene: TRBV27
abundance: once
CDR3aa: CASSLLAGLNTGELFF
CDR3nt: TGTGCCAGCAGTTTATTAGCGGGCCTGAACACCGGGGAGCTGTTTTTT

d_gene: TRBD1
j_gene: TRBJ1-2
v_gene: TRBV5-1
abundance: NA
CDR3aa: CASQGTGGITDGYTF
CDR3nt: TGCGCCAGCCAGGGGACAGGGGGCATTACGGATGGCTACACCTTC

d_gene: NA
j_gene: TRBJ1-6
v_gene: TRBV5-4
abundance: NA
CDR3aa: CASSPLASNSPLHF
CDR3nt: TGTGCCAGCAGCCCGCTAGCTAGCAATTCACCCCTCCACTTT

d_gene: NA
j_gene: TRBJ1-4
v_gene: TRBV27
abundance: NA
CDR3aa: CASSLRENEKLFF
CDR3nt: TGTGCCAGCAGTTTACGGGAAAATGAAAAACTGTTTTTT

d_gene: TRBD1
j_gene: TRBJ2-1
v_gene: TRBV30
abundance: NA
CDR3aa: CAWSPGTGDDEQFF
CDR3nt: TGTGCCTGGAGTCCCGGGACAGGGGACGACGAGCAGTTCTTC

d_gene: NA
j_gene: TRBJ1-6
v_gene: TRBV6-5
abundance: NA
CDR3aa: CASREGGGDSPLHF
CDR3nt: TGTGCCAGCAGAGAGGGAGGTGGAGATTCACCCCTCCACTTT

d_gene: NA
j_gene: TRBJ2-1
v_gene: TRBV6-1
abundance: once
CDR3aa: CASIRTANEQFF
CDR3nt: TGTGCCAGCATTAGGACTGCGAATGAGCAGTTCTTC

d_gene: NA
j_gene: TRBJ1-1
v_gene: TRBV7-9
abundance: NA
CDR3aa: CASSPVSTEAFF
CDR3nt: TGTGCCAGCAGCCCCGTATCCACTGAAGCTTTCTTT

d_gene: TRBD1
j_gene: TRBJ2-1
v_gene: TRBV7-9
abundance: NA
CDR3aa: CASSAGVGQVTNNEQFF
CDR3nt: TGTGCCAGCAGCGCAGGTGTGGGACAGGTCACGAACAATGAGCAGTTCTTC

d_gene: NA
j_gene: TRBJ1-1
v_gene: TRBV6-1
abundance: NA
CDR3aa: CASTTQVKGTEAFF
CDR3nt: TGTGCCAGCACGACACAGGTTAAGGGCACTGAAGCTTTCTTT

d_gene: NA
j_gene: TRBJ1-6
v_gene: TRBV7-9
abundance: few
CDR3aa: CASSLESESPLHF
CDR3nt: TGTGCCAGCAGCTTAGAGTCCGAGTCACCCCTCCACTTT

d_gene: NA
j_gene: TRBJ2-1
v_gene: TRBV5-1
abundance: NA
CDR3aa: CASSDIGEQFF
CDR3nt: TGCGCCAGCAGCGACATTGGTGAGCAGTTCTTC

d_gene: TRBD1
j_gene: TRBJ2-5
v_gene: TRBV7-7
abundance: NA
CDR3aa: CASSPGGAVETQYF
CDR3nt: TGTGCCAGCAGCCCAGGGGGAGCGGTTGAGACCCAGTACTTC

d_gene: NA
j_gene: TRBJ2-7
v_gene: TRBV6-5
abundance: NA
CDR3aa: CASSYSLRGEQYF
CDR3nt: TGTGCCAGCAGTTACTCCCTTAGGGGGGAGCAGTACTTC

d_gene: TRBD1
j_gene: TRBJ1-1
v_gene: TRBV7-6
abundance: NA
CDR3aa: CASSPQQGDNTEAFF
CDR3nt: TGTGCCAGCAGCCCGCAACAGGGGGACAACACTGAAGCTTTCTTT

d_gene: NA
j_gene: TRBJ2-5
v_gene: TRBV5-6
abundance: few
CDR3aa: CASSLGGRAETQYF
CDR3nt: TGTGCCAGCAGCTTGGGGGGGCGGGCAGAGACCCAGTACTTC

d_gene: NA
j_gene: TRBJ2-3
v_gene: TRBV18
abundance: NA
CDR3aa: CASSLTSGGSDTQYF
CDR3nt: TGTGCCAGCTCTCTAACCTCAGGGGGGTCAGATACGCAGTATTTT

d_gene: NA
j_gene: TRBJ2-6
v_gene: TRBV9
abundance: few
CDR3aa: CASSVVASGANVLTF
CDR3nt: TGTGCCAGCAGCGTAGTAGCATCTGGGGCCAACGTCCTGACTTTC

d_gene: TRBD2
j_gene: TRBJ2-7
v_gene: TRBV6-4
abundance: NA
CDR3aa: CASKEGTSGDSPSSYEQYF
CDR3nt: TGTGCCAGCAAAGAAGGGACTAGCGGGGATTCCCCGAGCTCCTACGAGCAGTACTTC

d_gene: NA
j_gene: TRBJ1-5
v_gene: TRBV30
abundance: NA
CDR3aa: CAWTQGEGGNQPQHF
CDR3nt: TGTGCCTGGACACAGGGTGAGGGGGGCAATCAGCCCCAGCATTTT

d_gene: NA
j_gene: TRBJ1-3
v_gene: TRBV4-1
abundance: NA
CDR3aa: CASSPGGGGNTIYF
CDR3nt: TGCGCCAGCAGCCCGGGAGGCGGGGGAAACACCATATATTTT

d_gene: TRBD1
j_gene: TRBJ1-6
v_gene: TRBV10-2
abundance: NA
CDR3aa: CASSAGQGFAVLHF
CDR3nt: TGCGCCAGCAGCGCGGGACAGGGGTTTGCGGTCCTCCACTTT

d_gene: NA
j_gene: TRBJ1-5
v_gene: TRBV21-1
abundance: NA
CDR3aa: CASSKWSVRQGAVQPQHF
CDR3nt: TGTGCCAGCAGCAAATGGAGCGTACGGCAGGGGGCAGTTCAGCCCCAGCATTTT

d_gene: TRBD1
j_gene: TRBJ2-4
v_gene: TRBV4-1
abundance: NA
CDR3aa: CASSQDEGAAKNIQYF
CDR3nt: TGCGCCAGCAGCCAAGATGAGGGGGCAGCCAAAAACATTCAGTACTTC

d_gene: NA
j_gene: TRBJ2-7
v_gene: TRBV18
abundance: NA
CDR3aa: CASSPPNREIYEQYF
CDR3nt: TGTGCCAGCTCACCACCGAACAGGGAAATATACGAGCAGTACTTC

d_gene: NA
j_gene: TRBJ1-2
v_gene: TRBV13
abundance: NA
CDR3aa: CASSPRRGGYTF
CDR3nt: TGTGCCAGCAGCCCCCGGAGGGGTGGCTACACCTTC

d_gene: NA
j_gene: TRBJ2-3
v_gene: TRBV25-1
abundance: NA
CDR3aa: CASSVLLGDMTDTQYF
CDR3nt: TGTGCCAGCAGTGTTCTCCTAGGGGATATGACAGATACGCAGTATTTT

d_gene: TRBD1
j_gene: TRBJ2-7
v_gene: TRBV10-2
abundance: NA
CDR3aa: CATIREGADEQYF
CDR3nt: TGCGCCACCATACGAGAGGGGGCCGACGAGCAGTACTTC

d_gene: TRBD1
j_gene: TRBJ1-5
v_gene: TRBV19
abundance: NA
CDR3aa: CASGTEGRQGSTTQPQHF
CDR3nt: TGTGCCAGTGGCACAGAGGGGAGACAGGGGTCAACTACCCAGCCCCAGCATTTT

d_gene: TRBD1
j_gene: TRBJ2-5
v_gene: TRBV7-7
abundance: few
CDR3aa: CASSLGWDRQETQYF
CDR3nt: TGTGCTAGCAGCTTAGGGTGGGACAGGCAAGAGACCCAGTACTTC

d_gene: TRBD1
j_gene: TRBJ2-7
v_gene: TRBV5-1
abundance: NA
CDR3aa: CASSPLGQGAYEQYF
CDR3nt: TGCGCCAGCAGCCCTTTGGGACAGGGGGCGTACGAGCAGTACTTC

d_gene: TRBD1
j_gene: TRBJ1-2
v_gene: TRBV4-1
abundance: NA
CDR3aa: CASSQGEDRVYGYTF
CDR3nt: TGCGCCAGCAGCCAAGGGGAGGACAGGGTCTATGGCTACACCTTC

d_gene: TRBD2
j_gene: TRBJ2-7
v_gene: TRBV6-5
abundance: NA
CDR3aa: CASSSAGGRYEQYF
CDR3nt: TGTGCCAGCAGTTCAGCGGGGGGGCGTTACGAGCAGTACTTC

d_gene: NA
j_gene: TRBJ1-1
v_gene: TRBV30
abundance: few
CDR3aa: CAGGSPNTEAFF
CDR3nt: TGTGCCGGGGGGAGTCCTAACACTGAAGCTTTCTTT

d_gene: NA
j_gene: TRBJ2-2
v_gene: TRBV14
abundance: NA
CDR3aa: CASSQDQRPTGELFF
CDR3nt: TGTGCCAGCAGCCAAGACCAGCGGCCCACCGGGGAGCTGTTTTTT

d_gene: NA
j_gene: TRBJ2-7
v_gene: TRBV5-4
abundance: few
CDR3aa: CASSLGGGSYEQYF
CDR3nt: TGTGCCAGCAGCTTGGGAGGGGGAAGTTACGAGCAGTACTTC

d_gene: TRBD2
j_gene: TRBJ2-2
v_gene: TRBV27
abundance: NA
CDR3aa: CASRGRGGPSGELFF
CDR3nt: TGTGCCAGCCGAGGGCGGGGGGGCCCGAGCGGGGAGCTGTTTTTT

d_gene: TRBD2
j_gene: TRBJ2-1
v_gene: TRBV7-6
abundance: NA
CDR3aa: CASSPRSGGLSNEQFF
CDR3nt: TGTGCCAGCAGCCCCAGAAGCGGGGGCCTATCCAATGAGCAGTTCTTC

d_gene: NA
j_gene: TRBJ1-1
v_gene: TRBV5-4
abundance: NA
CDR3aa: CASSLAGGAEGFF
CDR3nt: TGTGCCAGCAGCTTGGCGGGGGGCGCGGAGGGTTTCTTT

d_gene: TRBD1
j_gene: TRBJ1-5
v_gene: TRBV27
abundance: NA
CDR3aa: CASSLGTAGGLQHF
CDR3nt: TGTGCCAGCAGTCTAGGGACAGCAGGTGGGCTCCAGCATTTT